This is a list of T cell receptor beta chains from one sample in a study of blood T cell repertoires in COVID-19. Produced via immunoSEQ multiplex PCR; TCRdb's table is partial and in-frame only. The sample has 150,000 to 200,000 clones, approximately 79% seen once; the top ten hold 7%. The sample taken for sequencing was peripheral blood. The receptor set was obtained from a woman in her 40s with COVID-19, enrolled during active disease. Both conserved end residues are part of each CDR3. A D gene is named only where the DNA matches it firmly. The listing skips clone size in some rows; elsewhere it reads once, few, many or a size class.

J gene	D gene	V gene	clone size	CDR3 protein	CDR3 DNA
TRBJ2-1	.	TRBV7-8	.	CASSHRGASYNEQFF	TGTGCCAGCAGCCACCGGGGGGCCTCCTACAATGAGCAGTTCTTC
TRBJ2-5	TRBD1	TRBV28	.	CASSLLGQGAWKTQYF	TGTGCCAGCAGTTTATTAGGACAGGGGGCCTGGAAGACCCAGTACTTC
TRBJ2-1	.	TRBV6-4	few	CASSDSIEVGEQFF	TGTGCCAGCAGTGACTCGATAGAGGTGGGTGAGCAGTTCTTC
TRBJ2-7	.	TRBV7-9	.	CASSSIGQIYEQYF	TGTGCCAGCAGCTCTATCGGACAAATCTACGAGCAGTACTTC
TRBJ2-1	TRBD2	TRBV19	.	CASSMYSGISYNEQFF	TGTGCCAGTAGTATGTATAGCGGGATCTCCTACAATGAGCAGTTCTTC
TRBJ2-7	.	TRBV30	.	CAWSVGIPYEQYF	TGTGCCTGGAGTGTCGGGATTCCCTACGAGCAGTACTTC
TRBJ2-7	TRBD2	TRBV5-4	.	CASSARTSGRAPEQYF	TGTGCCAGCAGCGCACGGACTAGCGGGAGGGCGCCCGAGCAGTACTTC
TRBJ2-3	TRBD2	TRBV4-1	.	CASSPGLGTSGPDTQYF	TGCGCCAGCAGCCCCGGGCTCGGGACTAGCGGTCCAGATACGCAGTATTTT
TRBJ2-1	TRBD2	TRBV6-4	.	CASSPFLAGLGEQFF	TGTGCCAGCAGTCCATTTCTAGCGGGGCTGGGCGAGCAGTTCTTC
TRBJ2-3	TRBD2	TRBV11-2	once	CASKFAGGRTDTQYF	TGTGCCAGCAAGTTCGCGGGGGGACGCACAGATACGCAGTATTTT
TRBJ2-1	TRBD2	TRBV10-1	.	CASSDRVVGGGGNEQFF	TGCGCCAGCAGTGACAGGGTCGTCGGCGGGGGGGGGAATGAGCAGTTCTTC
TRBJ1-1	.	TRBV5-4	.	CASSSRWQDTEAFF	TGTGCCAGCAGCTCCCGTTGGCAAGACACTGAAGCTTTCTTT
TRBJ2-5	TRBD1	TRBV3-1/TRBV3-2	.	CASSSRQGQETQYF	TGTGCCAGCAGCTCGCGACAGGGCCAAGAGACCCAGTACTTC
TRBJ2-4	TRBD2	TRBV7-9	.	CASNLAGVVNIQYF	TGTGCCAGCAACTTAGCGGGAGTTGTTAACATTCAGTACTTC
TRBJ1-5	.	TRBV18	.	CASSPSGYQPQHF	TGTGCCAGCTCACCATCCGGGTACCAGCCCCAGCATTTT
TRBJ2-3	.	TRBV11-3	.	CASSHQGLNTQYF	TGTGCCAGCAGCCATCAGGGGCTTAATACGCAGTATTTT
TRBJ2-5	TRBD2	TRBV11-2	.	CASSKAGASGETQYF	TGTGCCAGCAGCAAAGCGGGGGCATCGGGGGAGACCCAGTACTTC
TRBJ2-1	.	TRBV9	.	CASSPGTANEQFF	TGTGCCAGCAGCCCAGGGACTGCCAATGAGCAGTTCTTC
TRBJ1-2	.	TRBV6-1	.	CASSEGPQAYGYTF	TGTGCCAGCAGTGAAGGGCCGCAGGCCTATGGCTACACCTTC
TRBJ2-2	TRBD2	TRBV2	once	CASSDPSGGNTGELFF	TGTGCCAGCAGTGACCCTAGCGGGGGGAACACCGGGGAGCTGTTTTTT
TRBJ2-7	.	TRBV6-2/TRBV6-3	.	CASSYSTAGLNEQYF	TGTGCCAGCAGTTACTCGACGGCAGGGTTGAACGAGCAGTACTTC
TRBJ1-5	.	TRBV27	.	CASSLSGISNQPQHF	TGTGCCAGCAGTTTAAGCGGGATTAGCAATCAGCCCCAGCATTTT
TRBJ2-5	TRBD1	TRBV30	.	CAWSVPGGLQETQYF	TGTGCCTGGAGTGTACCAGGGGGCTTACAAGAGACCCAGTACTTC
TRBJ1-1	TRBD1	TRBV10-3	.	CAITDRGRHTEAFF	TGTGCCATCACGGACAGGGGAAGGCACACTGAAGCTTTCTTT
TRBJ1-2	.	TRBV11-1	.	CASSLASSAQGIGRAF	TGTGCCAGCAGCTTAGCGTCAAGTGCACAGGGAATTGGAAGGGCCTTC
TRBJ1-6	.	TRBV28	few	CASTSGVYNSPLHF	TGTGCCAGCACGTCCGGGGTTTATAATTCACCCCTCCACTTT
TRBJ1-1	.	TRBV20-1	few	CSASWGVAEAFF	TGCAGTGCTAGTTGGGGGGTGGCTGAAGCTTTCTTT
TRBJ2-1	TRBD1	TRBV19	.	CASSISGGRLGEQFF	TGTGCCAGTAGTATTTCAGGGGGCAGGTTGGGTGAGCAGTTCTTC
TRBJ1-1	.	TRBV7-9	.	CATQTGNTEAFF	TGTGCCACCCAGACAGGGAACACTGAAGCTTTCTTT
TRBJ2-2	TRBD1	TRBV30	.	CAWSEWDRVTGELFF	TGTGCCTGGAGTGAATGGGACAGGGTAACCGGGGAGCTGTTTTTT
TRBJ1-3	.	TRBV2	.	CASKEGSSGNTIYF	TGTGCCAGCAAGGAGGGAAGTTCTGGAAACACCATATATTTT
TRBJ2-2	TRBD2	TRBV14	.	CASSRVTSGSTGELFF	TGTGCCAGCAGCCGGGTGACTAGCGGGAGTACCGGGGAGCTGTTTTTT
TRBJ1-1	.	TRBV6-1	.	CASSDGGAGTEAFF	TGTGCCAGCAGTGACGGGGGGGCAGGGACTGAAGCTTTCTTT
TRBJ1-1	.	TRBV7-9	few	CASRWGGTEAFF	TGTGCCAGCAGATGGGGGGGCACTGAAGCTTTCTTT
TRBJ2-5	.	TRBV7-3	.	CASSFGGGPQETQYF	TGTGCCAGCAGTTTTGGGGGCGGCCCGCAAGAGACCCAGTACTTC
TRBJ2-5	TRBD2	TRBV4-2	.	CASSQRSGFGGETQYF	TGTGCCAGCAGCCAGCGTAGCGGGTTTGGGGGAGAGACCCAGTACTTC
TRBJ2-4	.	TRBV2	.	CASSRGAAKNIQYF	TGTGCCAGCTCACGCGGGGCAGCCAAAAACATTCAGTACTTC
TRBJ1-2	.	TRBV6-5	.	CASSYLRGKGYTF	TGTGCCAGCAGTTACCTAAGGGGTAAAGGCTACACCTTC
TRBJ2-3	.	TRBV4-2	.	CASRGGAVTDTQYF	TGTGCCAGCAGGGGTGGAGCGGTCACAGATACGCAGTATTTT
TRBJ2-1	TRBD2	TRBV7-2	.	CASSLGIAGGGDNEQFF	TGTGCCAGCAGCTTAGGTATAGCGGGAGGGGGGGACAATGAGCAGTTCTTC
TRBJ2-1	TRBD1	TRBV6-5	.	CASSRDRLYNEQFF	TGTGCCAGCAGCCGGGACAGGCTATACAATGAGCAGTTCTTC
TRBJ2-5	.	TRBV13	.	CASSSSARRSQETQYF	TGTGCCAGCAGCTCCTCGGCTAGGCGATCCCAAGAGACCCAGTACTTC
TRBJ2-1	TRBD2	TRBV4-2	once	CASSTPGTSAHNEQFF	TGTGCCAGCAGCACCCCCGGGACTAGCGCTCACAATGAGCAGTTCTTC
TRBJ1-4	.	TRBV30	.	CAATEDSGEKLFF	TGTGCTGCAACGGAAGACAGTGGTGAAAAACTGTTTTTT
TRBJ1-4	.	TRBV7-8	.	CASQGVSSTNEKLFF	TGTGCTAGCCAGGGCGTCTCCTCAACTAATGAAAAACTGTTTTTT
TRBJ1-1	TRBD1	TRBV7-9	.	CASSYGDRVNTEAFF	TGTGCCAGCAGCTACGGGGACAGGGTAAACACTGAAGCTTTCTTT
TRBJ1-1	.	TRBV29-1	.	CSVEDLVGGVNTEAFF	TGCAGCGTTGAAGATCTTGTAGGGGGGGTGAACACTGAAGCTTTCTTT
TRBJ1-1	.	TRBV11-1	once	CASSKDLKNTEAFF	TGTGCCAGCAGCAAGGACTTAAAGAACACTGAAGCTTTCTTT
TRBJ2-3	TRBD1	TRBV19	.	CASSTPLNRGNADTQYF	TGTGCCAGTAGTACACCCTTGAACAGGGGGAACGCAGATACGCAGTATTTT
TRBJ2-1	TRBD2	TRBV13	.	CASSLAGAFHEQFF	TGTGCCAGCAGCCTAGCGGGAGCTTTCCATGAGCAGTTCTTC
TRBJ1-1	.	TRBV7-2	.	CASRPTGSTEAFF	TGTGCCAGCAGACCCACAGGGAGCACTGAAGCTTTCTTT
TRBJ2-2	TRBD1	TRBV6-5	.	CASYTGGAVSGELFF	TGTGCCAGCTACACAGGGGGCGCAGTCTCCGGGGAGCTGTTTTTT
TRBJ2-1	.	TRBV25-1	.	CASTGSSYNEQFF	TGTGCCAGCACCGGTAGCTCCTACAATGAGCAGTTCTTC
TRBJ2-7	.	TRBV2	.	CASKFRGGEQYF	TGTGCCAGCAAGTTTAGGGGGGGCGAGCAGTACTTC
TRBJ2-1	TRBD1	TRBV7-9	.	CASSLHTGDEQFF	TGTGCCAGCAGCTTACACACAGGGGATGAGCAGTTCTTC
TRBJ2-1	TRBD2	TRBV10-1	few	CASSDRTSGRVEQFF	TGCGCCAGCAGTGATAGGACTAGCGGGAGAGTAGAGCAGTTCTTC
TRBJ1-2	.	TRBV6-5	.	CASSEVAGYGYTF	TGTGCCAGCTCCGAAGTCGCGGGCTATGGCTACACCTTC
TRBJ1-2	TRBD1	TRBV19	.	CASRHTGGGGYGYTF	TGTGCCAGTCGACATACAGGGGGCGGAGGATATGGCTACACCTTC
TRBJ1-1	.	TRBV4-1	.	CASSQSGEAFF	TGCGCCAGCAGCCAATCGGGTGAAGCTTTCTTT